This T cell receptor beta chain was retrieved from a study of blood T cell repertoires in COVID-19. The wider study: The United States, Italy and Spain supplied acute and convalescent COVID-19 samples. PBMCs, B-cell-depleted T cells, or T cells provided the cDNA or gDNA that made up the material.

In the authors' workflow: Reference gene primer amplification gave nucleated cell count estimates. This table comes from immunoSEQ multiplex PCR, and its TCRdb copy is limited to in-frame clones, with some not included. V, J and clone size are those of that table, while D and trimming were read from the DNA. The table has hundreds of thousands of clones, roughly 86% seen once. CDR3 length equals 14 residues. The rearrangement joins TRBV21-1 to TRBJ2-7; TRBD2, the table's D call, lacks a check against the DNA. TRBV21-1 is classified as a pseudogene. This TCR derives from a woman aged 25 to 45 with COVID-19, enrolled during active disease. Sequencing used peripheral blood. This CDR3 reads CASPHPTDSYEQYF. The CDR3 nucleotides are TGTGCCAGCCCCCATCCGACGGATAGCTACGAACAGTACTTC.